A single sample gave rise to the 9 T cell receptor beta chains below, sequenced in a study of T cells after somatic rescue of genetic block. Assay: immunoSEQ multiplex PCR; the TCRdb copy retains only in-frame clones and omits some. The sample consists of 88,000 or so clones, 75% to 90% of them appearing once. Sequences were obtained from peripheral blood mononuclear cells (PBMCs). These receptors were obtained from a woman younger than 35.

The V gene is TRBV6-6, the J gene TRBJ1-1; D perhaps matches TRBD1 (5 bases). Germline loops: CDR1 MNHNY, CDR2 SVGAGI (reference sequence). The CDR3 loop spans 13 amino acids. The germline V and J ends were trimmed by 6 bases and 4 bases, with 12 bases remaining between them. CDR3 sequence: CASRPGGGTEAFF. The CDR3 nucleotides are TGTGCCAGCAGGCCGGGCGGGGGCACTGAAGCTTTCTTT.

This chain uses TRBV28 with TRBJ2-1; TRBD1 matches 7 bases. This CDR3 comprises 11 residues. Germline values: CDR1 MDHEN, CDR2 SYDVKM. V lost 6 bases to trimming and J lost 8 bases; unmatched junction nucleotides: 1. The CDR3 protein is CASSQGDEQFF. The CDR3 region has the DNA TGTGCCAGCAGCCAGGGGGATGAGCAGTTCTTC.

The chain uses TRBV6-6 and TRBJ2-1; D might be TRBD2 (5 bases). There are 14 residues in the CDR3. Germline values: CDR1 MNHNY, CDR2 SVGAGI (reference sequence). Trimming took 7 bases from V and 4 from J, leaving 14 bases between them. The CDR3 sequence is CASTPPGSYNEQFF. The CDR3 nucleotides are TGTGCCAGCACCCCCCCGGGGTCTTACAATGAGCAGTTCTTC.

V is TRBV7-2 and J is TRBJ2-5, with 10 bases fitting TRBD2. The V gene's germline CDR1 is SGHTA and CDR2 FQGNSA. The ends lost 3 bases at V and 0 bases at J; junction bases unmatched: 4. CDR3 length equals 16 residues. CDR3 nucleotide sequence: TGTGCCAGCAGCTTCCCAGCGGGAGGGAACCAAGAGACCCAGTACTTC. It specifies CASSFPAGGNQETQYF.

This clone has only one observation. The V and J genes are TRBV19 and TRBJ2-2; TRBD2 matches at 10 bases. V shed 6 bases and J 5 bases; nucleotides not matched to a gene: 6. This CDR3 contains 15 residues. CDR1 and CDR2 (germline): LNHDA, SQIVND (reference sequence). CDR3 bases: TGTGCCAGTAGGTCTAGCGGGAGAGGAACCGGGGAGCTGTTTTTT. It translates to CASRSSGRGTGELFF.

V and J are TRBV2 and TRBJ2-2, with D hard to call. CDR3 length: 14 amino acids. Trimming removed 7 bases from V and 1 base from J, with 10 bases in between. CDR1 and CDR2 from the germline V gene are SNHLY and FYNNEI. The CDR3, as DNA: TGTGCCAGCATGGATCGGATGAACACCGGGGAGCTGTTTTTT. Its protein product is CASMDRMNTGELFF.

This clone appeared a few times. The rearrangement uses TRBV28 and TRBJ2-5; D might be TRBD1 (5 bases). Trimming pared 6 bases from V and 4 bases from J, leaving 12 bases between. Germline-derived CDR1 and CDR2 are MDHEN and SYDVKM. The CDR3 is 13 amino acids. This chain's CDR3 is CASRPGFGETQYF. The DNA of the CDR3 is TGTGCCAGCAGGCCAGGGTTTGGAGAGACCCAGTACTTC.

V gene TRBV19 combines with J gene TRBJ2-7; maybe TRBD2 (6 bases). With 4 bases removed from V and 5 bases from J, the gap between germline ends came to 18 bases. This CDR3 contains 15 residues. The germline V gene has CDR1 LNHDA and CDR2 SQIVND (reference sequence). The DNA for the CDR3 is TGTGCCAGTAGTAAGGAGGGGTTAGATGTCGACGAGCAGTACTTC. Translated: CASSKEGLDVDEQYF. Drawing the rest from reference TRBV19 and TRBJ2-7, the complete variable domain is DGGITQSPKYLFRKEGQNVTLSCEQNLNHDAMYWYRQDPGQGLRLIYYSQIVNDFQKGDIAEGYSVSREKKESFPLTVTSAQKNPTAFYLCASSKEGLDVDEQYFGPGTRLTVT.

CDR3 in DNA: TGTGCCAGCAGCGGACTAGCGGACAACACCGGGGAGCTGTTTTTT. This codes for CASSGLADNTGELFF. The genes are TRBV9 and TRBJ2-2; 9 bases map to TRBD2. The CDR3 extends over 15 amino acids. CDR1 is SGDLS, CDR2 YYNGEE, per germline. V dropped 3 bases and J dropped 2; count of bases not matched to a gene: 2.